These 24 T cell receptor beta chains share one sample of origin, sequenced in a study of T cells in Graves' hyperthyroidism and ophthalmopathy. What was amplified from RNA transcripts were TCR beta CDR3 regions. The HTBI primer set drove a first-round RT-PCR of the TCR CDR3. TCRdb re-called the multiplex PCR reads with MiXCR, one entry per CDR3 protein. There are some 580,000 distinct CDR3 sequences in the sample; about a sixth occur only once, and around 3.5% lies in the top ten. The sequencing input was blood. These receptors were collected from a woman aged 40-49 years with Graves' ophthalmopathy.

The V and J genes are TRBV15 and TRBJ1-5; D gene uncertain. The V gene lost 0 bases and the J gene lost 9 bases, with 6 bases spanning the gap. The length of the CDR3 is 12 residues. Germline V gene sequence: CDR1 LNHNV, CDR2 YYDKDF (reference sequence). CDR3 residues: CATSRDPSPQHF. In DNA form, the CDR3 reads TGTGCCACCAGCAGAGACCCCTCGCCCCAGCATTTT. The complete variable domain, with remaining parts taken from reference TRBV15 and TRBJ1-5, reads DAMVIQNPRYQVTQFGKPVTLSCSQTLNHNVMYWYQQKSSQAPKLLFHYYDKDFNNEADTPDNFQSRRPNTSFCFLDIRSPGLGDTAMYLCATSRDPSPQHFGDGTRLSIL.

The rearrangement uses TRBV5-6 and TRBJ2-5, with 8 positions matching TRBD2. V lost 4 bases, J lost 4 bases, and 9 bases stayed unmatched. The germline V gene encodes CDR1 SGHDT and CDR2 YYEEEE. CDR3 length equals 15 residues. The CDR3, as DNA: TGTGCCAGCAGCCCCCTGTCGGGGGGGGTAGAGACCCAGTACTTC. This translates into CASSPLSGGVETQYF. Together with reference TRBV5-6 and TRBJ2-5, the CDR3 gives the full variable domain: DAGVTQSPTHLIKTRGQQVTLRCSPKSGHDTVSWYQQALGQGPQFIFQYYEEEERQRGNFPDRFSGHQFPNYSSELNVNALLLGDSALYLCASSPLSGGVETQYFGPGTRLLVL.

This clonotype occurred many times. The gene calls are TRBV6-2 or TRBV6-3 and TRBJ2-3, with a tentative D call TRBD1 (5 bases). Germline V gene lookup returns CDR1 MNHEY and CDR2 SVGEGT. This CDR3 has 15 amino acids. The V and J ends lost 5 bases and 1 base respectively, with 13 bases between them. CDR3 sequence reads: CASSTLGVGTDTQYF. In nucleotides, the CDR3 is TGTGCCAGCAGTACTCTAGGGGTAGGCACAGATACGCAGTATTTT.

This clonotype occurred many times. The rearrangement uses TRBV20-1 and TRBJ1-1, with 7 bases identical to TRBD1. The CDR3 totals 14 residues. The germline V gene encodes CDR1 DFQATT and CDR2 SNEGSKA (reference sequence). Germline trimming cut 3 bases from V and 5 bases from J; bases unmatched to any gene: 9. The CDR3 spells CSARGHRGWTEAFF. The CDR3 bases are TGCAGTGCTAGGGGTCACAGGGGCTGGACTGAAGCTTTCTTT.

In its sample, this clonotype was seen many times. The rearrangement uses TRBV12-3 or TRBV12-4 and TRBJ1-5; a possible D gene is TRBD1 (5 bases). This CDR3 spans 14 amino acids. Trimming took off 3 bases at V and 1 base at J, with 7 bases between the two ends. The CDR3 sequence: CASSLGLSNQPQHF. The CDR3 bases are TGTGCCAGCAGTTTGGGGCTGAGCAATCAGCCCCAGCATTTT.

In its sample, this clonotype was seen a few times. The chain recombines TRBV6-4 with TRBJ1-5; 7 bases align to TRBD1. J was trimmed by 2 bases and V by 11 bases; bases with no gene match: 15. Looked up from germline, CDR1 is MRHNA and CDR2 is SNTAGT. This CDR3 is 16 amino acids long. CDR3 protein: CAPLRDSKWGNQPQHF. In DNA form, the CDR3 reads TGTGCCCCGCTCCGGGACAGCAAATGGGGCAATCAGCCCCAGCATTTT.

This clonotype was recorded many times. The gene calls are TRBV5-1 and TRBJ2-1, with 7 bases that match TRBD2. V gave up 5 bases and J gave up 4 bases; unmatched junction bases: 6. The length of the CDR3 is 14 residues. Germline V lookup: CDR1 SGHRS, CDR2 YFSETQ. CDR3 nucleotide sequence: TGCGCCAGCAGTACACTAGCGCCTTACAATGAGCAGTTCTTC. It is translated as CASSTLAPYNEQFF.

V and J are TRBV28 and TRBJ2-5, with 9 bases fitting TRBD1. Germline V lookup: CDR1 MDHEN, CDR2 SYDVKM. Trimming cost V 4 bases and J 3 bases; bases outside gene matches: 3. This CDR3 is 14 amino acids long. CDR3 region: CASSWDRVKETQYF. CDR3 sequence (DNA): TGTGCCAGCAGTTGGGACAGGGTAAAAGAGACCCAGTACTTC.

This clonotype was seen a few times. DNA of the CDR3: TGCAGCGTCGGGACTAACTATGGCTACACCTTC. This sequence encodes CSVGTNYGYTF. V and J are TRBV29-1 and TRBJ1-2; no clear D gene. V lost 6 bases to trimming and J lost 0 bases, with 5 bases between them. In germline, CDR1 is SQVTM, CDR2 ANQGSEA. This CDR3 is 11 amino acids long. Combining the CDR3 with reference TRBV29-1 and TRBJ1-2 gives the whole variable domain SAVISQKPSRDICQRGTSLTIQCQVDSQVTMMFWYRQQPGQSLTLIATANQGSEATYESGFVIDKFPISRPNLTFSTLTVSNMSPEDSSIYLCSVGTNYGYTFGSGTRLTVV.

This clonotype was observed at least ten times. The rearrangement joins TRBV29-1 to TRBJ2-7, with TRBD1 as a possible D gene (5 bases). Germline V gives CDR1 SQVTM, CDR2 ANQGSEA. CDR3 length: 14 residues. V lost 0 bases and J lost 8, with 17 bases in between. As DNA, the CDR3 is TGCAGCGTTGAAGATGGAAGGACACCCTCTCAGCAGTACTTC. The encoded protein is CSVEDGRTPSQQYF.

In this sample, this clonotype turned up a few times. CDR3 in DNA: TGCGCCAGCAGCTTGGATTTGAGTGGCTACACCTTC. Its protein is CASSLDLSGYTF. The J gene is TRBJ1-2, the V gene TRBV5-1, with D unclear. Trimming stripped 0 bases from V and 7 bases from J, with 7 bases between. CDR3 length: 12 amino acids. Germline lookup yields CDR1 SGHRS and CDR2 YFSETQ.

There are many counts of this clonotype. V usage is TRBV28 and J usage is TRBJ2-5; TRBD2 matches at 11 bases. After removal of 5 bases from V and 1 base from J, the junction contained 9 bases not matched to a gene. The CDR3 extends over 17 amino acids. Germline CDR1 and CDR2: MDHEN and SYDVKM. CDR3 loop: CASSANGLAGFQETQYF. The CDR3 nucleotides read TGTGCCAGCAGTGCAAACGGACTAGCGGGCTTCCAAGAGACCCAGTACTTC.

The CDR3 reads CAISEKAGPNTEAFF. The CDR3 region has the DNA TGTGCCATCAGTGAGAAGGCAGGGCCAAACACTGAAGCTTTCTTT. The gene calls are TRBV10-3 and TRBJ1-1; tentatively, D is TRBD1 (5 bases). This CDR3 comprises 15 residues. Germline lookup yields CDR1 ENHRY and CDR2 SYGVKD. The V end lost 2 bases, the J end lost 2 bases, and 12 bases lay between the germline ends.

This clonotype was seen repeatedly, ten times or more. This chain joins TRBV18 and TRBJ1-2; no firm D call. The germline V gene has CDR1 KGHSH and CDR2 LQKENI. The CDR3 runs to 15 residues. Trimming cost V 3 bases and J 1 base, with 12 bases left between them. CDR3 in amino acids: CASSPALGNNYGYTF. The DNA of the CDR3 is TGTGCCAGCTCACCGGCCCTCGGGAATAACTATGGCTACACCTTC.

A remark on this clonotype: A much larger clone lies one base from this, so it may be a read error. This sequence joins TRBV11-2 and TRBJ1-5; no reliable D call. V shed 2 bases and J shed 3 bases, with 8 bases lying between them. Germline CDR1 and CDR2: SGHAT and FQNNGV. This CDR3 is built from 14 residues. The CDR3 spells CASSLTQTNQPQHF. DNA for the CDR3: TGTGCCAGCAGCTTAACGCAGACCAATCAGCCCCAGCATTTT.

V and J are TRBV6-2 or TRBV6-3 and TRBJ2-1; D is ambiguous. Trimming cost V 0 bases and J 8 bases, with 11 bases left between them. Germline V CDR1 and CDR2: MNHEY, SVGEGT. There are 14 residues in the CDR3. The CDR3 nucleotides are TGTGCCAGCAGTTACTCGAGTAGGGCTGATGAGCAGTTCTTC. It codes for CASSYSSRADEQFF.

This clonotype was counted many times. V and J are TRBV6-2 or TRBV6-3 and TRBJ2-1; 13 nucleotides agree with TRBD2. Trimming at V came to 6 bases and at J to 12 bases, leaving 5 bases not matched to a gene. Per germline, CDR1 MNHEY and CDR2 SVGEGT. The CDR3 contains 13 residues. The CDR3 loop is CASRGTSGTRQFF. The DNA of the CDR3 is TGTGCCAGCAGGGGGACTAGCGGGACGAGGCAGTTCTTC.

The chain is built from TRBV28 and TRBJ1-5; TRBD1 aligns across 7 bases. CDR1 is MDHEN, CDR2 SYDVKM, per germline. The CDR3 extends over 18 amino acids. Unmatched junction bases numbered 19, after V lost 5 bases and J lost 6 bases. CDR3 region: CASSVTGADLKLGQPQHF. CDR3 sequence (DNA): TGTGCCAGCAGTGTAACAGGGGCCGACTTGAAACTCGGTCAGCCCCAGCATTTT.

The rearrangement links TRBV3-1 to TRBJ2-7; 8 bases line up with TRBD1. The CDR3 length is 15 residues. CDR1 LGHDT and CDR2 YNNKEL come from the germline V gene (reference sequence). The J segment lost 2 bases and the V segment lost 4 bases, leaving 7 bases of the junction unmatched. CDR3 DNA: TGTGCCAGCAGCCCCCAGGGGGCTCGACCCTACGAGCAGTACTTC. This gives the protein CASSPQGARPYEQYF.

This clonotype was seen a handful of times. The chain joins TRBV9 to TRBJ2-3, with 8 bases that match TRBD2. Germline V gives CDR1 SGDLS, CDR2 YYNGEE. The V and J ends lost 0 bases and 2 bases, in that order; junction bases with no gene match: 5. CDR3 size: 16 residues. The CDR3 is CASSVDPSGLTDTQYF. Here the CDR3 DNA reads TGTGCCAGCAGCGTAGACCCTAGCGGGCTCACAGATACGCAGTATTTT.

This clonotype has at least ten counts. V gene TRBV28 combines with J gene TRBJ2-2; 7 positions agree with TRBD1. In germline, CDR1 is MDHEN, CDR2 SYDVKM. The CDR3 is 14 residues long. V lost 8 bases and J lost 1; bases outside the gene matches: 4. CDR3 sequence: CASWDRVNTGELFF. CDR3 DNA: TGTGCCAGCTGGGACAGAGTGAACACCGGGGAGCTGTTTTTT. The full variable domain, its missing parts supplied by reference TRBV28 and TRBJ2-2, is DVKVTQSSRYLVKRTGEKVFLECVQDMDHENMFWYRQDPGLGLRLIYFSYDVKMKEKGDIPEGYSVSREKKERFSLILESASTNQTSMYLCASWDRVNTGELFFGEGSRLTVL.

V usage is TRBV13 and J usage is TRBJ2-1, with 11 bases aligning to TRBD2. Germline V gene sequence: CDR1 PRHDT, CDR2 FYEKMQ (reference sequence). This CDR3 is built from 15 residues. V was pared by 3 bases and J by 6 bases, with 4 bases of the junction left unmatched. Here the CDR3 reads CASSFRLAGSNEQFF. CDR3 DNA sequence: TGTGCCAGCAGCTTTCGACTAGCGGGATCCAATGAGCAGTTCTTC.

The V and J genes are TRBV13 and TRBJ2-1; 14 nucleotides match TRBD2. This CDR3 contains 16 residues. V shed 3 bases and J 10 bases; nucleotides not matched to a gene: 8. Germline CDR1 PRHDT, CDR2 FYEKMQ (reference sequence). The CDR3 bases are TGTGCCAGCAGCTTCCTGGGACTAGCGGGAGTGAACGAGCAGTTCTTC. It is translated as CASSFLGLAGVNEQFF.

The table lists this clonotype with many counts. The rearrangement links TRBV12-3 or TRBV12-4 to TRBJ2-5; D remains unclear. V dropped 5 bases and J dropped 5 bases, with 12 bases sitting between them. The CDR3 consists of 13 residues. The CDR3 sequence is CASSPGTGETQYF. DNA of the CDR3: TGTGCCAGCAGTCCCGGAACTGGGGAGACCCAGTACTTC.